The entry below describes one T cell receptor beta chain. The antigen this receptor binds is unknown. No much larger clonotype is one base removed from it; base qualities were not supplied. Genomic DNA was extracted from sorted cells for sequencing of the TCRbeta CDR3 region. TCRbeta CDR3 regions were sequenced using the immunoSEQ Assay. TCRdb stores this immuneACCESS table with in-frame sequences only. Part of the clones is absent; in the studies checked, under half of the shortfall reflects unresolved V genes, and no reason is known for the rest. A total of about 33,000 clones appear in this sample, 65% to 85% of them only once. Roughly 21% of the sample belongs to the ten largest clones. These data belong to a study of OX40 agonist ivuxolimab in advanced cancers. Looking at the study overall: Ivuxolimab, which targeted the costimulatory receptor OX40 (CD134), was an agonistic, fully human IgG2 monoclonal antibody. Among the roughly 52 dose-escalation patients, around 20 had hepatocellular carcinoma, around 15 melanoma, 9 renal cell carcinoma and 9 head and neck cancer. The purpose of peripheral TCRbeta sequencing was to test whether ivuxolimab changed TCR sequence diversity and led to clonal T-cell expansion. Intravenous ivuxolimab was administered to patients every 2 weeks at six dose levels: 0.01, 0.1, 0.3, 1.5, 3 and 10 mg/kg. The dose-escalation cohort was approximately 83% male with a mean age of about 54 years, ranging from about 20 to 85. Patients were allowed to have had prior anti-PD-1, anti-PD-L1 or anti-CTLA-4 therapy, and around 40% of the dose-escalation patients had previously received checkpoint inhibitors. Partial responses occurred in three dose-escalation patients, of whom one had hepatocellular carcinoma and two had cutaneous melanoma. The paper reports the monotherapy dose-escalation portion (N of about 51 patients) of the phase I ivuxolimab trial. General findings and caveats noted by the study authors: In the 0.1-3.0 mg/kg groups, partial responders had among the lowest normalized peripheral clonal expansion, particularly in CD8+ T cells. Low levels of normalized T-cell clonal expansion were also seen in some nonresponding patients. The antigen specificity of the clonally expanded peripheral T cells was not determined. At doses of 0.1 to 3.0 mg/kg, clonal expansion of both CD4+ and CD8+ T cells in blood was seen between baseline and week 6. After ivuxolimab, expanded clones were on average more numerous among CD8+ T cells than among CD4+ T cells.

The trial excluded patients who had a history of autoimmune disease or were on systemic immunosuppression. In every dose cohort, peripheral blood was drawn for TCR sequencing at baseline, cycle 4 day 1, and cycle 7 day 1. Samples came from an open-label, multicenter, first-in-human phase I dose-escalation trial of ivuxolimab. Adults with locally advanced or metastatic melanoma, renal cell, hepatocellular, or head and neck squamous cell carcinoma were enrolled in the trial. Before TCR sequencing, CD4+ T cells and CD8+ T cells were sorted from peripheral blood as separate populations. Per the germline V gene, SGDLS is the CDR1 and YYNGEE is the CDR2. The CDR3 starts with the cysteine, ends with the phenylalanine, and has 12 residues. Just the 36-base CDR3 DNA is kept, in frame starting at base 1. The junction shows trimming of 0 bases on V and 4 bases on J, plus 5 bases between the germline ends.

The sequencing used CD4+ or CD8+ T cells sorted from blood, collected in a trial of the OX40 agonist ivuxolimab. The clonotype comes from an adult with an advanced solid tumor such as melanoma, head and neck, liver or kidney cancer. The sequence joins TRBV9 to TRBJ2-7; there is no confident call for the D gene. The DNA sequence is TGTGCCAGCAGCGTAGAAGGGTACGAGCAGTACTTC. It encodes CASSVEGYEQYF.